This T cell receptor (beta chain) is drawn from a study of cytomegalovirus exposure and HLA in healthy donors. The PCR made use of 60 Vbeta and 13 Jbeta primers. The assay was immunoSEQ multiplex PCR, and TCRdb's table has in-frame clones only and misses some. The repertoire holds some 130,000 clones, 70% to 85% seen once, with 1.4% to 1.5% in the top ten. On this clone: Its antigen remains unidentified.

The CDR3 covers 17 residues. V lost 0 bases, J lost 0 bases, and 9 bases lay in between. Germline values: CDR1 LGHNA, CDR2 YSLEER. The study's findings and limits: Despite most TCR sequences being rare, some public TCRs occurred in many donors. According to the study, roughly 160 TCR beta chains were cytomegalovirus-associated. Indistinguishability led to the exclusion of some V segments, TRBV6-2 and TRBV6-3 included.

This chain joins TRBV4-3 and TRBJ2-6; D unclear. The receptor comes from a female donor in good health and CMV-seronegative. Sequencing was carried out using PBMCs. The CDR3 is CASSQDWAISGANVLTF. Written as DNA, the CDR3 is TGCGCCAGCAGCCAAGATTGGGCCATCTCTGGGGCCAACGTCCTGACTTTC.